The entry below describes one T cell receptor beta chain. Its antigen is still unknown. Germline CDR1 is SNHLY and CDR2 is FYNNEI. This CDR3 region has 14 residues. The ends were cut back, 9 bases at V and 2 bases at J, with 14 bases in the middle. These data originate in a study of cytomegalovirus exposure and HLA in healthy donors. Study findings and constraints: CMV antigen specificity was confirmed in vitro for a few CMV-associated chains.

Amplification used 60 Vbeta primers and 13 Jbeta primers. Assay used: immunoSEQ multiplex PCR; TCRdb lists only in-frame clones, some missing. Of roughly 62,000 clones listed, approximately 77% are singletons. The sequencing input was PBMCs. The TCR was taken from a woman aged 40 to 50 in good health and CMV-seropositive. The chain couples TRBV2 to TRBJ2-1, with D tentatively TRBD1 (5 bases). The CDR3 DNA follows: TGTGCCAGTACGACAGACGGAGCCTACAATGAGCAGTTCTTC. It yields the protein CASTTDGAYNEQFF.